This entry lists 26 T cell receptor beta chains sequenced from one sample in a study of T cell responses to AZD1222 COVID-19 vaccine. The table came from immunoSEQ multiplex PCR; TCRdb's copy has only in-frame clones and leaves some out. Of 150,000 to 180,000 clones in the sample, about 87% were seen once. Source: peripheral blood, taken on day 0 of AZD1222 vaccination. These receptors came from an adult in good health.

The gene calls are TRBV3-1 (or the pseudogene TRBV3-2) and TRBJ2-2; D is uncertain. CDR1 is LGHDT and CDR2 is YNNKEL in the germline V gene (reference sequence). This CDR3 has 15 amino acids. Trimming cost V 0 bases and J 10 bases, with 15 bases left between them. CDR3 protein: CASSQEYSYSLELFF. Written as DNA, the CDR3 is TGTGCCAGCAGCCAAGAATACAGTTACTCCCTGGAGCTGTTTTTT.

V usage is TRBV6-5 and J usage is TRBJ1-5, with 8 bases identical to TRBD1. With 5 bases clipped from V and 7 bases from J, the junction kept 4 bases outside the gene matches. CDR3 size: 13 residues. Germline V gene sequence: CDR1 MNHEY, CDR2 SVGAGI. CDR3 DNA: TGTGCCAGCAGTCAACAGGGGGGACAGCCCCAGCATTTT. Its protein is CASSQQGGQPQHF.

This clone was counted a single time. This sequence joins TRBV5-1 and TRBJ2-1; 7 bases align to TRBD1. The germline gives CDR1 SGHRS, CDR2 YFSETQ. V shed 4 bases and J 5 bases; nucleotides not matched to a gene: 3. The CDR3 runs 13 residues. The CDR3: CASSRQGHNEQFF. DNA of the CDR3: TGCGCCAGCAGCCGACAGGGCCACAATGAGCAGTTCTTC.

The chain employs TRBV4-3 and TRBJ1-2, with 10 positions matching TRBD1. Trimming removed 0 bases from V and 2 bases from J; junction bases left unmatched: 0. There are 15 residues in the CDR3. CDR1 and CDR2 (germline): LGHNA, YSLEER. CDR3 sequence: CASSQETGGNYGYTF. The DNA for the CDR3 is TGCGCCAGCAGCCAAGAGACAGGGGGCAACTATGGCTACACCTTC.

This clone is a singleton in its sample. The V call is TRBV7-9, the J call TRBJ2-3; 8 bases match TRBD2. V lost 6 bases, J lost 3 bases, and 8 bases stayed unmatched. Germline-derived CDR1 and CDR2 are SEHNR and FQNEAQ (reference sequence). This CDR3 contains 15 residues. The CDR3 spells CASSSPGTRTDTQYF. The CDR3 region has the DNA TGTGCCAGCAGTTCCCCCGGGACTAGGACAGATACGCAGTATTTT.

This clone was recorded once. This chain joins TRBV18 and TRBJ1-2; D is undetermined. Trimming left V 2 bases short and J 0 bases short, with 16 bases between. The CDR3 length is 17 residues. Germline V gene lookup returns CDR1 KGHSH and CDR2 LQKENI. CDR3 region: CASSPKQTDKSNYGYTF. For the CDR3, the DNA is TGTGCCAGCTCACCAAAACAGACCGACAAATCTAACTATGGCTACACCTTC.

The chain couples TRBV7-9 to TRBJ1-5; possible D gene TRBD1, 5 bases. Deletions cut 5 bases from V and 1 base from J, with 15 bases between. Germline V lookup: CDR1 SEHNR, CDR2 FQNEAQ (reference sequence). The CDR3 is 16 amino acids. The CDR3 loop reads CASSGGTGGSNQPQHF. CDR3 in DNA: TGTGCCAGCAGCGGAGGGACGGGGGGAAGCAATCAGCCCCAGCATTTT. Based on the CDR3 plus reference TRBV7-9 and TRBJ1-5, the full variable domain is DTGVSQNPRHKITKRGQNVTFRCDPISEHNRLYWYRQTLGQGPEFLTYFQNEAQLEKSRLLSDRFSAERPKGSFSTLEIQRTEQGDSAMYLCASSGGTGGSNQPQHFGDGTRLSIL.

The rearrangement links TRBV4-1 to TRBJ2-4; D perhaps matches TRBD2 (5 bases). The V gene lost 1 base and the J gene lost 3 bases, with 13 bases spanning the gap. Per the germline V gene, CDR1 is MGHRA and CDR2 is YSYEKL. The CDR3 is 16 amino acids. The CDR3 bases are TGCGCCAGCAGCCAAGGACTTAGCGTAGGCAAAAACATTCAGTACTTC. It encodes CASSQGLSVGKNIQYF.

The CDR3 reads CAEGQNGYTF. DNA for the CDR3: TGTGCCGAGGGACAGAATGGCTACACCTTC. The chain recombines TRBV2 with TRBJ1-2; TRBD1 aligns across 7 bases. The germline CDR1 and CDR2 sequences are SNHLY and FYNNEI. The CDR3 totals 10 residues. Trimming removed 11 bases from V and 6 bases from J; junction bases left unmatched: 3.

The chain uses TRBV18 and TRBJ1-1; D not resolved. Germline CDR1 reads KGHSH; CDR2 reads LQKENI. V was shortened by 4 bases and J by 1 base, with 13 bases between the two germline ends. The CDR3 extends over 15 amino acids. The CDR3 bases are TGTGCCAGCTCACGGGCCGGGAGGGAGAACACTGAAGCTTTCTTT. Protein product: CASSRAGRENTEAFF.

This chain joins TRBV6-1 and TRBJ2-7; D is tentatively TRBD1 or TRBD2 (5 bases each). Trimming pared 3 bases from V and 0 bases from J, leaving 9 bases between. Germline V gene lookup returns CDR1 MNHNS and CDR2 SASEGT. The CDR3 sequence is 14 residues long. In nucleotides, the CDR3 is TGTGCCAGCAGTGAGGGACCCAGCTCCTACGAGCAGTACTTC. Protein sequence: CASSEGPSSYEQYF.

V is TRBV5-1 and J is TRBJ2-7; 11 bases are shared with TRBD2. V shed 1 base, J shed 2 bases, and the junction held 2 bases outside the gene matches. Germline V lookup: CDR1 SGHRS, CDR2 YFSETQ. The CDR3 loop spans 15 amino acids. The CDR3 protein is CASSLTSGGTYEQYF. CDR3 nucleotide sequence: TGCGCCAGCAGCTTGACTAGCGGGGGAACCTACGAGCAGTACTTC.

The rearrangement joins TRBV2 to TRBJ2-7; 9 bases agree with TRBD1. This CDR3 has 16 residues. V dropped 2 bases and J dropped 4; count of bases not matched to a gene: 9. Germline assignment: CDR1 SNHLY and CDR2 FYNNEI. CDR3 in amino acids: CASSERTNRGLYEQYF. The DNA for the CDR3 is TGTGCCAGCAGTGAACGGACTAACAGGGGGCTTTACGAGCAGTACTTC. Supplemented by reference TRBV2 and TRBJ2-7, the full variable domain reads EPEVTQTPSHQVTQMGQEVILRCVPISNHLYFYWYRQILGQKVEFLVSFYNNEISEKSEIFDDQFSVERPDGSNFTLKIRSTKLEDSAMYFCASSERTNRGLYEQYFGPGTRLTVT.

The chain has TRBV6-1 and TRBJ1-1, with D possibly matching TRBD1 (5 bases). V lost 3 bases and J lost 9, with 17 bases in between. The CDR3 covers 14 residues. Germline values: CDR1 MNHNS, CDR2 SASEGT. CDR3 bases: TGTGCCAGCAGTGACGAACCCGGACACGGGAAAGCTTTCTTT. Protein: CASSDEPGHGKAFF.

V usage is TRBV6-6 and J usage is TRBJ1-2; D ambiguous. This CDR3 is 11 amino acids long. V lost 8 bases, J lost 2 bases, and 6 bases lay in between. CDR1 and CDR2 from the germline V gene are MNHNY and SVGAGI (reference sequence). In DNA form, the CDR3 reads TGTGCCAGCTCGGTGAACTATGGCTACACCTTC. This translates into CASSVNYGYTF.

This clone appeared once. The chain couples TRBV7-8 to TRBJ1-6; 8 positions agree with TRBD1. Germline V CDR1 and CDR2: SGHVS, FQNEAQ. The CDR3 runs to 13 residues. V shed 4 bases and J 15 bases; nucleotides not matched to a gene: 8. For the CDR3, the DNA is TGTGCCAGCAGCTCTAGCTTGACAGGGGTCCTCCACTTT. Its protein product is CASSSSLTGVLHF. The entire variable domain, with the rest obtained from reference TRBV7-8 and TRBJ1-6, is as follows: GAGVSQSPRYKVAKRGQDVALRCDPISGHVSLFWYQQALGQGPEFLTYFQNEAQLDKSGLPSDRFFAERPEGSVSTLKIQRTQQEDSAVYLCASSSSLTGVLHFGNGTRLTVT.

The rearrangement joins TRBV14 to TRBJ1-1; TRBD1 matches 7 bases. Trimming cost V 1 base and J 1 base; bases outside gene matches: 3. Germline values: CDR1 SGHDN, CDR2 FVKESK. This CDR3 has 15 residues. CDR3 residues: CASSQARTGNTEAFF. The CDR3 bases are TGTGCCAGCAGCCAAGCAAGGACAGGGAACACTGAAGCTTTCTTT.

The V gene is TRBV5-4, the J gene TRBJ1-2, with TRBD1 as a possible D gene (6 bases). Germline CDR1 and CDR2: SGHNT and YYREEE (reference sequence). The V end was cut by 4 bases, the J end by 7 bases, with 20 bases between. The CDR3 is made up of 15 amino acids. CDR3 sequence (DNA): TGTGCCAGCAGCCCTTCCCTCGGCAGGGGTGGTGGCTACACCTTC. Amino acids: CASSPSLGRGGGYTF.

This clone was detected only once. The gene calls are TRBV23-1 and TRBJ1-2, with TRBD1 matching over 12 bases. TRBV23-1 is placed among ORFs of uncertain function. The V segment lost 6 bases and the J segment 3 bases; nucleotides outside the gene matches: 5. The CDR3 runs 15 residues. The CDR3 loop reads CASRPGTGGDYGYTF. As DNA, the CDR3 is TGCGCCAGCAGACCCGGGACAGGGGGCGACTATGGCTACACCTTC.

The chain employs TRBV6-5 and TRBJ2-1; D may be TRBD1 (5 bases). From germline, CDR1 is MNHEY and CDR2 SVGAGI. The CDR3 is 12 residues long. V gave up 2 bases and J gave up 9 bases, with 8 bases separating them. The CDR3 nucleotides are TGTGCCAGCAGTTACAGGGGTGGTGAGCAGTTCTTC. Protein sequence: CASSYRGGEQFF.

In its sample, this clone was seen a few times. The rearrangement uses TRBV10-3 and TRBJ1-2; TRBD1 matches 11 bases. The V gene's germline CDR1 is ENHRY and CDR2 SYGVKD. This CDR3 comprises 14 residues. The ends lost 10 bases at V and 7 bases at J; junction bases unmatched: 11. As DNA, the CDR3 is TGTGCCAACTGGTCCGGACAGGGGGCGAGTGGCTACACCTTC. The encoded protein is CANWSGQGASGYTF.

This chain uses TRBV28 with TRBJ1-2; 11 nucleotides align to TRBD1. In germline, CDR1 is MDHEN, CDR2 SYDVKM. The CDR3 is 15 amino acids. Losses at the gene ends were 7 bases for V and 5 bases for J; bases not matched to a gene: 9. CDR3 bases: TGTGCCAGCATGGCTGGGACAGGGGGAACTTATGGCTACACCTTC. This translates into CASMAGTGGTYGYTF.

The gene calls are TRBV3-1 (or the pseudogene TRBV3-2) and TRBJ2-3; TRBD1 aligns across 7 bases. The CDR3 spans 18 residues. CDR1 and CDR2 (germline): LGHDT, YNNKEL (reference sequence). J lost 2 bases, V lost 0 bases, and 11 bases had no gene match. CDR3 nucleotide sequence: TGTGCCAGCAGCCAAGATCCCGGACAGGTGCCGACCACAGATACGCAGTATTTT. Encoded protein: CASSQDPGQVPTTDTQYF.

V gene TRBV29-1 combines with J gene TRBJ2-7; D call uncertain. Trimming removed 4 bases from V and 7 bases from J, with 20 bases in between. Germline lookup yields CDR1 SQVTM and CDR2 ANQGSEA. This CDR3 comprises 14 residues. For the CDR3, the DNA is TGCAGCGTTGTAACTGTCACGGGTAATGGAGAGCAGTACTTC. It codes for CSVVTVTGNGEQYF.

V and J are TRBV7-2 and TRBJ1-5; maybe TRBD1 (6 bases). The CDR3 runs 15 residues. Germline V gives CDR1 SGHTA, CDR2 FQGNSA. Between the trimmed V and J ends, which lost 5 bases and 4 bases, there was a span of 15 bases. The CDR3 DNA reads TGTGCCAGCAGCGAACAGGGTGGGGGAAATCAGCCCCAGCATTTT. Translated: CASSEQGGGNQPQHF.

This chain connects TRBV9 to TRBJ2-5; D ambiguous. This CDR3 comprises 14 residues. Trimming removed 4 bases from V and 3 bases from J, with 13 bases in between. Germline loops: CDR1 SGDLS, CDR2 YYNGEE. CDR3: CASSPRQREETQYF. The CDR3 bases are TGTGCCAGCAGCCCCCGGCAGAGAGAAGAGACCCAGTACTTC.